This entry describes one TCR beta chain. Its recognized antigen is unknown. No qualities accompany the bases; no much larger clone lies one base away. V and J are trimmed by 4 bases and 10 bases, and the gene matches miss 3 bases of the junction. CDR1 and CDR2 were assigned from the germline V gene as SGDLS and YYNGEE. The CDR3 covers 12 residues, taking in both the cysteine and the phenylalanine. Here the CDR3 DNA is all that survives: 36 bases in frame from base 1. A single peripheral blood draw of around 120 mL on average was collected from each donor into heparinised tubes. Naive, central memory, regulatory and stem cell-like memory CD4+ T cells were sorted on a BD FACSAria II using a panel including CD45RO, CCR7, CD25, CD127, CD95 and CD27. All sorted populations exceeded 95% purity. PBMCs were separated immediately by Lymphoprep density gradient centrifugation and were stained directly, without being cultured. So that batch effects would be minimized, each experiment stained and sorted samples in pairs, pairing one healthy donor with one patient.

All of the isolated RNA was reverse transcribed with the High Capacity cDNA Reverse Transcription Kit, so expressed TCRB transcripts were sequenced. Deep immunoSEQ sequencing was performed on naive, central memory and regulatory T cell samples, with an average of approximately 4 million total reads per sample. After sorted cells were lysed in RLT buffer, RNA was extracted with DNase-treated RNeasy Micro or Mini kits, with the choice depending on cell number. Each cell subset was processed on its own to prevent cross-contamination, while patient and healthy donor samples were processed together. TCRB sequences were amplified from cDNA with the immunoSEQ multiplex PCR, producing 87-bp fragments spanning the CDR3 region. The amplicons were sequenced using the Illumina HiSeq platform. Regarding the original processing steps: PCR bias was corrected computationally using synthetic template baselines, and reads within Hamming distance 2 were collapsed, with unmergeable singletons discarded. Reads were aligned against IMGT to assign V, D and J genes, CDR3 length and insertions or deletions at six rearrangement sites. Clonotype counts were normalized to sorted cell number within each subset before computing true diversity and Gini coefficients with the tcR R package. Repertoire sharing was quantified using the overlap coefficient calculated on TCRB nucleotide sequences. TCRdb re-hosts the immuneACCESS table, in-frame sequences only. Its copies lack some clones; in the studies checked, an unresolved V gene accounts for under half of them, and the cause for the rest is not known. That table furnishes V, J and clone size, whereas the DNA furnished D and trimming. Within this sample are some 120,000 clones, with around 15% of them counted one time only. The ten largest clones add up to 2% to 3% of the sample.

The data were obtained in a study of beta chain features in type 1 diabetes listed by TCRdb under 2018. For context, the study as a whole: No differences in mean age, gender distribution, total cell number or subset yield were found between patients and healthy donors. A total of around 100 million sorted cells were examined across all samples, and RNA yield correlated strongly with the number of cells per subset. In the study, TCRB repertoires of sorted circulating CD4+ T cell subsets from recently diagnosed type 1 diabetes patients were compared with those of matched healthy donors. Whereas all 28 donors provided naive and central memory subsets, regulatory and stem cell-like memory subsets were isolated from just 8 patients and roughly eight healthy donors.

The paper's findings and limits, for the study overall: Because the HLA sub-analyses included only small numbers of individuals, any influence of HLA type on TCRB rearrangement was left unresolved. Because cDNA rather than genomic DNA was sequenced, highly expressing activated cells could have been over-represented, although no difference in activation and CD3 levels was found between groups. Patients with type 1 diabetes made fewer insertions and deleted more nucleotides at VDJ recombination sites, implying thymic rearrangement abnormalities. Shorter templates might have been favored by PCR, but patient and control samples were amplified and corrected together, so both groups would have been affected equally by any skew. Type 1 diabetes patients showed a moderate but significant shortening of TCRB CDR3 length in all four CD4+ subsets. Naive, central memory and regulatory TCRB repertoires appeared more similar among patients than among healthy donors.

The receptor was derived from a man aged 18 to 35 with type 1 diabetes. Material: central memory CD4+ T cells from blood. The V gene is TRBV9 and the J gene is TRBJ2-1; 9 middle bases align to TRBD2. The CDR3 sequence is CASSPSGTEQFF. The nucleotide sequence is given as TGTGCCAGCAGCCCTAGCGGGACGGAGCAGTTCTTC.